Sequencing of this TCR beta chain was carried out in a study of human T cells and chemical hapten exposure. Turning to the study itself: Donors were sensitized with 2% DPC on the upper inner arm. While the approximately 24-week study was under way, patients received diphenylcyclopropenone on the scalp every week.

TCRdb analysed the RACE reads with MiXCR anew, one entry per CDR3 protein. The table has over 60,000 distinct CDR3 sequences, around a tenth seen once. Regarding the study as a whole: Positive correlation was observed between PT1 expanded TCR counts and patch test score. Because they had alopecia, donors may respond immunologically unlike healthy people.

Time point meaning: patch test 2, 6 weeks after DPC sensitization. Regarding treatment: therapeutic diphenylcyclopropenone sensitization with weekly scalp DPC. A note on this clonotype: Its antigen remains unknown.

Germline V lookup: CDR1 SGHTA, CDR2 FQGNSA. The CDR3 contains 15 residues. V dropped 3 bases and J dropped 2 bases, with 13 bases sitting between them. The sample in question was whole blood, obtained in connection with sensitization to the hapten diphenylcyclopropenone (DPC). This TCR was recovered from a woman aged 50 to 60 with alopecia areata. Some clones in this sample may be carry-over from other donors' samples. The chain uses TRBV7-2 and TRBJ2-5, with D perhaps TRBD1 (6 bases). This CDR3 reads CASSFSRGSQETQYF. The CDR3 nucleotides read TGTGCCAGCAGCTTCTCGAGGGGGTCGCAAGAGACCCAGTACTTC.